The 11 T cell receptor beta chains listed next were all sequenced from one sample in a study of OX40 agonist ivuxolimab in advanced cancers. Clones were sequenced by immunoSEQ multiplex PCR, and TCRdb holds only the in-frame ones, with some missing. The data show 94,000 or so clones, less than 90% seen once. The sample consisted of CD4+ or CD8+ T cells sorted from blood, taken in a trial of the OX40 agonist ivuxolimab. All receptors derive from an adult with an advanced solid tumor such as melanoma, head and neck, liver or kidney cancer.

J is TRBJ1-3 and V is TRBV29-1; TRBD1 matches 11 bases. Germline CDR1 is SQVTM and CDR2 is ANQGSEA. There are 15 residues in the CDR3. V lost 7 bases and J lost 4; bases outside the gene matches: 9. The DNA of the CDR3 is TGCAGCGCAACAACCGGGACAGGGGGGGGAAACACCATATATTTT. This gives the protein CSATTGTGGGNTIYF.

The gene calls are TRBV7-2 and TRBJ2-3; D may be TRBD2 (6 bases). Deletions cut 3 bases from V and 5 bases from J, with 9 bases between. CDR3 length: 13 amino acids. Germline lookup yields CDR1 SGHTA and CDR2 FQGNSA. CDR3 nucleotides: TGTGCCAGCAGCTTTGGGCGGGGAGATACGCAGTATTTT. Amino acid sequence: CASSFGRGDTQYF.

CDR3 nucleotides: TGTGCCAGCAGCTTTGGGGCTAGGGGGCGTGAGCAGTACGTC. It encodes CASSFGARGREQYV. V gene TRBV13 combines with J gene TRBJ2-7, with 7 nucleotides matching TRBD1. Germline CDR1 is PRHDT and CDR2 is FYEKMQ (reference sequence). The CDR3 consists of 14 residues. Germline trimming cut 3 bases from V and 7 bases from J; bases unmatched to any gene: 9.

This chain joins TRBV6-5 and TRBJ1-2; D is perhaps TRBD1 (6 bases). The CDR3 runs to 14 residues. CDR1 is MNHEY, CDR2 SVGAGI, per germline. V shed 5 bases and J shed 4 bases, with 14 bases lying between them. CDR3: CASSDIPDSYGYTF. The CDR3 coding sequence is TGTGCCAGCAGTGACATTCCGGACAGCTATGGCTACACCTTC.

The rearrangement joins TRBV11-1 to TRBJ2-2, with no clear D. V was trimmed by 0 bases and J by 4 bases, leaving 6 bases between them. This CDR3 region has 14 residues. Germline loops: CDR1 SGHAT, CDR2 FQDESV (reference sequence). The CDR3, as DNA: TGTGCCAGCAGCTTAGCGACGGCCACCGGGGAGCTGTTTTTT. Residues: CASSLATATGELFF.

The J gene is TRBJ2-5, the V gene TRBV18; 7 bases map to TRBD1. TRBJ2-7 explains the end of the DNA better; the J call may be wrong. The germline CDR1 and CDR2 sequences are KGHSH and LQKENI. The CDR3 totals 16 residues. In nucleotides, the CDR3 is TGTGCCAGCTCACCGGACGCGACAGGGAATGCTTACGAGCAGTACTTC. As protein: CASSPDATGNAYEQYF.

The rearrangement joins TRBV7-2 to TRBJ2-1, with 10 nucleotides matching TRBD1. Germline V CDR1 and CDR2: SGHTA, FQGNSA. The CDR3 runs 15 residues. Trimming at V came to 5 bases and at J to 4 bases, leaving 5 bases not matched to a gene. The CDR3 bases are TGTGCCAGCAGCACCCGGACAGGGGGATACAATGAGCAGTTCTTC. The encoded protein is CASSTRTGGYNEQFF.

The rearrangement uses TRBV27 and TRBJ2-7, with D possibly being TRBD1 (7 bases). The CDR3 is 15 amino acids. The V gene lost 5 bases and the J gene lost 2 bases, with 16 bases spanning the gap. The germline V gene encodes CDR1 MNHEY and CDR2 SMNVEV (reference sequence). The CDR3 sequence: CASSTPAGGPYEQYV. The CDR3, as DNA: TGTGCCAGCAGTACTCCCGCAGGGGGGCCCTACGAGCAGTACGTC.

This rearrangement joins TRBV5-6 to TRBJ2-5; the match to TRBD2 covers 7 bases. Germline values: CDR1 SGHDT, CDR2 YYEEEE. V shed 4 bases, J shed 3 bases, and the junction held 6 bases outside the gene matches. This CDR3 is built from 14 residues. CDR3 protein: CASSPTGREETQYF. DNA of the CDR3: TGTGCCAGCAGCCCGACGGGGAGGGAAGAGACCCAGTACTTC.

This CDR3 reads CASSLGVAEKLFF. CDR3 nucleotide sequence: TGTGCCAGCAGCTTAGGTGTAGCGGAAAAACTGTTTTTT. The chain employs TRBV11-1 and TRBJ1-4; D not resolved. This CDR3 has 13 amino acids. Looked up from germline, CDR1 is SGHAT and CDR2 is FQDESV (reference sequence). The ends were cut back, 1 base at V and 8 bases at J, with 8 bases in the middle. Drawing the rest from reference TRBV11-1 and TRBJ1-4, the complete variable domain is EAEVAQSPRYKITEKSQAVAFWCDPISGHATLYWYRQILGQGPELLVQFQDESVVDDSQLPKDRFSAERLKGVDSTLKIQPAELGDSAMYLCASSLGVAEKLFFGSGTQLSVL.

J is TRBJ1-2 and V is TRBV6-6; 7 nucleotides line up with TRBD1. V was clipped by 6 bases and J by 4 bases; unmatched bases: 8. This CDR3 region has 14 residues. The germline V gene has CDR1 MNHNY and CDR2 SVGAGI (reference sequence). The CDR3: CASSYPGQPYGYTF. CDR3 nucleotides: TGTGCCAGCAGCTACCCGGGACAGCCCTATGGCTACACCTTC.